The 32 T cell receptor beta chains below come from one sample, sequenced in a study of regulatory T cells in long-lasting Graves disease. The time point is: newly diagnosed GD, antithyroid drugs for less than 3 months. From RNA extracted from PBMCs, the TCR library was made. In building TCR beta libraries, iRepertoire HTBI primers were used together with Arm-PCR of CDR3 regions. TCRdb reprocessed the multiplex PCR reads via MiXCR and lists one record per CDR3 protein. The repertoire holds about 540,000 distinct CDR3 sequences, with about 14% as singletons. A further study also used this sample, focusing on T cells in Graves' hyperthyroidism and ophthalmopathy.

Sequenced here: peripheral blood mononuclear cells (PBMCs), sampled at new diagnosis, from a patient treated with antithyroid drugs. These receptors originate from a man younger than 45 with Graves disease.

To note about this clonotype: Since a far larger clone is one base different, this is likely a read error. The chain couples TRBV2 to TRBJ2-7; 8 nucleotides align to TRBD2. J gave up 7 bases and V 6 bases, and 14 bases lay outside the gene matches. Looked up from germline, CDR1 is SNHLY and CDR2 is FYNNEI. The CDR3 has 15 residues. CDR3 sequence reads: CASSLSSGRGNEQYF. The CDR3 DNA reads TGTGCCAGCAGCCTATCAAGCGGGAGAGGAAATGAGCAGTACTTC.

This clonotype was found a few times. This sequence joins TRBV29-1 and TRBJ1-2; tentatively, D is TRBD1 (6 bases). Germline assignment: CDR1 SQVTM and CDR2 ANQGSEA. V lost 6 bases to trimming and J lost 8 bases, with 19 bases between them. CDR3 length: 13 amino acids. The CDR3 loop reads CSVLQRGGIGYTF. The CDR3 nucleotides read TGCAGCGTCCTACAGAGAGGGGGGATCGGCTACACCTTC. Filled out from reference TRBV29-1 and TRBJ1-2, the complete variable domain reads SAVISQKPSRDICQRGTSLTIQCQVDSQVTMMFWYRQQPGQSLTLIATANQGSEATYESGFVIDKFPISRPNLTFSTLTVSNMSPEDSSIYLCSVLQRGGIGYTFGSGTRLTVV.

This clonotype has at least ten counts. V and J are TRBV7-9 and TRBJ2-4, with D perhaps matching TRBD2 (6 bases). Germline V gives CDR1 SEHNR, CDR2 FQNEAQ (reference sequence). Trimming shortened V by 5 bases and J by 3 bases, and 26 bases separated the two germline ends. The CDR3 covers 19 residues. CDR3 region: CASSPWVPRAAGGKNIQYF. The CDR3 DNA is TGTGCCAGCAGCCCATGGGTGCCTCGGGCCGCCGGGGGCAAAAACATTCAGTACTTC.

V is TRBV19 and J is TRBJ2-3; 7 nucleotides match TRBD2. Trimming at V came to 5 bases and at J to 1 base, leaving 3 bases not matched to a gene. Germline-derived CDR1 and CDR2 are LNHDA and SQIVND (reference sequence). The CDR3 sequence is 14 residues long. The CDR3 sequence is CASSHTSGTDTQYF. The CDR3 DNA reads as TGTGCCAGTAGTCATACTAGCGGCACAGATACGCAGTATTTT.

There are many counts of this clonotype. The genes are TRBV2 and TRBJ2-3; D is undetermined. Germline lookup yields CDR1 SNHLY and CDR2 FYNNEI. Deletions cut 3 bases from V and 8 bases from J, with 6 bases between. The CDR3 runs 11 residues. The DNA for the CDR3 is TGTGCCAGCAGTGAGGGGTCTACGCAGTATTTT. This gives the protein CASSEGSTQYF.

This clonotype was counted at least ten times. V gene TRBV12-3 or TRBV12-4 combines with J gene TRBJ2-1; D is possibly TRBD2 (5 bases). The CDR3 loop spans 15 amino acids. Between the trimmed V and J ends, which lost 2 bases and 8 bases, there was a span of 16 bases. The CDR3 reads CASSLTPEGGDEQFF. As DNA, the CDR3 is TGTGCCAGCAGTTTAACACCAGAGGGTGGAGATGAGCAGTTCTTC.

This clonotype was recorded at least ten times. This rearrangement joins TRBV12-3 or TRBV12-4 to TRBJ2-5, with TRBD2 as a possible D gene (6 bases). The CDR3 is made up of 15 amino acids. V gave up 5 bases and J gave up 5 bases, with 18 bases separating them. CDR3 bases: TGTGCCAGCAGTCGTGGCCTGCCAGGAGGGGAGACCCAGTACTTC. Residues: CASSRGLPGGETQYF.

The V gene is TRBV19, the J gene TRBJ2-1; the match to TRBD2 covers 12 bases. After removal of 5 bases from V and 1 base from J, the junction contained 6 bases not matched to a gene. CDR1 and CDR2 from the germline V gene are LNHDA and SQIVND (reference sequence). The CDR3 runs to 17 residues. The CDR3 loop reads CASSGTSGLDSYNEQFF. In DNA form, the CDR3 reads TGTGCCAGTAGTGGGACTAGCGGGCTGGATTCCTACAATGAGCAGTTCTTC.

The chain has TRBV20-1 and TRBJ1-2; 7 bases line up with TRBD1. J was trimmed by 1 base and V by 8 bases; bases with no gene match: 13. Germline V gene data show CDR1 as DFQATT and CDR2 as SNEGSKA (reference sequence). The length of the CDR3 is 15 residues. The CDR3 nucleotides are TGCAGTAAACGGGCCGAGGGGGCAGTTAACTATGGCTACACCTTC. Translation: CSKRAEGAVNYGYTF.

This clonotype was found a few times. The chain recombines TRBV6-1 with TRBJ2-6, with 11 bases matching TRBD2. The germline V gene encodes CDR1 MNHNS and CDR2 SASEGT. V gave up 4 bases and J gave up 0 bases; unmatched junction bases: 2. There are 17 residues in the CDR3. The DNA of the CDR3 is TGTGCCAGCAGTGGGACTAGCGGGTCCTCTGGGGCCAACGTCCTGACTTTC. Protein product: CASSGTSGSSGANVLTF.

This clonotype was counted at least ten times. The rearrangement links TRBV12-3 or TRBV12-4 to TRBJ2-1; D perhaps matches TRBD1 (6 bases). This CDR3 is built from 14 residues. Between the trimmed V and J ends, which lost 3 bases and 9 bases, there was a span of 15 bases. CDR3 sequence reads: CASSLGARRGEQFF. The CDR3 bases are TGTGCCAGCAGTTTGGGGGCTAGGAGAGGTGAGCAGTTCTTC.

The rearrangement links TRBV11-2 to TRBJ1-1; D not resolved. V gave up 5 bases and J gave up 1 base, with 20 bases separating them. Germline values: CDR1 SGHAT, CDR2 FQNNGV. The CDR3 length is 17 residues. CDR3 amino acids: CASSRRVREEGNTEAFF. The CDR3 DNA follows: TGTGCCAGCAGCCGCCGGGTTAGGGAAGAGGGGAACACTGAAGCTTTCTTT. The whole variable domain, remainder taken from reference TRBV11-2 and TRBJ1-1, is EAGVAQSPRYKIIEKRQSVAFWCNPISGHATLYWYQQILGQGPKLLIQFQNNGVVDDSQLPKDRFSAERLKGVDSTLKIQPAKLEDSAVYLCASSRRVREEGNTEAFFGQGTRLTVV.

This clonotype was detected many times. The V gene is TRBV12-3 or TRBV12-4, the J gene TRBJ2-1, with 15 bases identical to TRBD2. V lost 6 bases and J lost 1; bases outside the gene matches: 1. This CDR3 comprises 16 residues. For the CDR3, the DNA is TGTGCCAGCAGGGGGACTAGCGGGAGGTCCTACAATGAGCAGTTCTTC. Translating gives CASRGTSGRSYNEQFF.

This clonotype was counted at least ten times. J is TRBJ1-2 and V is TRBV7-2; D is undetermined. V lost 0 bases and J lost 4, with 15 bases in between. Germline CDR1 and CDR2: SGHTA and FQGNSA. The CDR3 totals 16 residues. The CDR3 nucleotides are TGTGCCAGCAGCTTAGCGGGGTATATGGGAATCTATGGCTACACCTTC. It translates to CASSLAGYMGIYGYTF.

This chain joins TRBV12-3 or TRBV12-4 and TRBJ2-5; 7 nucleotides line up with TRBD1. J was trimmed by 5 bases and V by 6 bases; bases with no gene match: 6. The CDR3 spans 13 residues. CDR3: CASSGQEYETQYF. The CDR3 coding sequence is TGTGCCAGCAGCGGACAGGAGTACGAGACCCAGTACTTC.

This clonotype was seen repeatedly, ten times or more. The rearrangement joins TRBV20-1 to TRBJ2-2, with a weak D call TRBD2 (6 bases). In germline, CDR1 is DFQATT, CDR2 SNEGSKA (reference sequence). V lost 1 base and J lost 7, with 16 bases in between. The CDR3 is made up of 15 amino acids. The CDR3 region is CSARGTRLANGELFF. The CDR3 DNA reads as TGCAGTGCTAGAGGGACTCGTCTAGCGAACGGGGAGCTGTTTTTT.

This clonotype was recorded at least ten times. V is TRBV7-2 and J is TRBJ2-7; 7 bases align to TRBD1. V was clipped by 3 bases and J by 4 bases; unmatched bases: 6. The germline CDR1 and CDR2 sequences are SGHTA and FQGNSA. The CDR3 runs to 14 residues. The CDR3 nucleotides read TGTGCCAGCAGCTTCTCTGGACAGGCATACGAGCAGTACTTC. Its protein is CASSFSGQAYEQYF.

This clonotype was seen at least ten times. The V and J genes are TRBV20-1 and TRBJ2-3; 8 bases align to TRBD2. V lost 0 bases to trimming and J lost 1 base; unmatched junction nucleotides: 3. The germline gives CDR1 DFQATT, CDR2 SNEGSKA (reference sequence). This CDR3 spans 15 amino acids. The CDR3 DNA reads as TGCAGTGCTAGAGATGGGCGGGAGGGCACAGATACGCAGTATTTT. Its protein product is CSARDGREGTDTQYF.

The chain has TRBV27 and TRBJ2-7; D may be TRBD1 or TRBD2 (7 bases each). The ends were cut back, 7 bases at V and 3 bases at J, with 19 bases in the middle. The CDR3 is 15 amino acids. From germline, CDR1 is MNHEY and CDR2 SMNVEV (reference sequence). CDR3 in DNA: TGTGCCAGCACCCTCGGGGGAGGGGGCGACTACGAGCAGTACTTC. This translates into CASTLGGGGDYEQYF.

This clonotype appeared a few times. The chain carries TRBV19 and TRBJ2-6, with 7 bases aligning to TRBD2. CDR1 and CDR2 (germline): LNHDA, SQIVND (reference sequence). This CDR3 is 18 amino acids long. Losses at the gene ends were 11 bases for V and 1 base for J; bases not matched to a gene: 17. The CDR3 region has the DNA TGTGCCTCCACGGCGATGGGGGGGTTCGTGTCTGGGGCCAACGTCCTGACTTTC. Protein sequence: CASTAMGGFVSGANVLTF.

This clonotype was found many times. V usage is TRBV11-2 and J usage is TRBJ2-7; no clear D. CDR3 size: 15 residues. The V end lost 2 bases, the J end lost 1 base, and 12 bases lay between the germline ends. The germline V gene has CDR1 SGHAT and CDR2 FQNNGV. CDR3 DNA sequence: TGTGCCAGCAGCTTACGGGCTGGCCCTTCCTACGAGCAGTACTTC. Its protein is CASSLRAGPSYEQYF. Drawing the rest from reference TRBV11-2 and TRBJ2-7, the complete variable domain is EAGVAQSPRYKIIEKRQSVAFWCNPISGHATLYWYQQILGQGPKLLIQFQNNGVVDDSQLPKDRFSAERLKGVDSTLKIQPAKLEDSAVYLCASSLRAGPSYEQYFGPGTRLTVT.

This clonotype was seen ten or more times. The CDR3 region has the DNA TGTGCCAGCAGTCCGGGACTAGCGGGAGGCCATACACTCTACAATGAGCAGTTCTTC. Translation gives CASSPGLAGGHTLYNEQFF. The chain combines TRBV27 with TRBJ2-1; 15 bases align to TRBD2. The CDR3 is 19 amino acids. The germline V gene encodes CDR1 MNHEY and CDR2 SMNVEV (reference sequence). Trimming removed 5 bases from V and 3 bases from J; junction bases left unmatched: 11.

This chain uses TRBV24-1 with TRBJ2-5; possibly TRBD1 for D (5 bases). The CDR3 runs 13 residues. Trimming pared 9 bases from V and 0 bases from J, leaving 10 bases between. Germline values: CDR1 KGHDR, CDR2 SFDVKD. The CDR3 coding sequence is TGTGCCACCGCTGACAGTTACCAAGAGACCCAGTACTTC. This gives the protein CATADSYQETQYF.

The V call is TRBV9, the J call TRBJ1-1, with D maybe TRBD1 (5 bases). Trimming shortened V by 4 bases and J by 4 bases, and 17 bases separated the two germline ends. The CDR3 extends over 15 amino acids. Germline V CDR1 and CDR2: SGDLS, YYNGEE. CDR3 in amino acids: CASSPGGNGGTEAFF. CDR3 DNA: TGTGCCAGCAGCCCCGGGGGGAACGGCGGCACTGAAGCTTTCTTT.

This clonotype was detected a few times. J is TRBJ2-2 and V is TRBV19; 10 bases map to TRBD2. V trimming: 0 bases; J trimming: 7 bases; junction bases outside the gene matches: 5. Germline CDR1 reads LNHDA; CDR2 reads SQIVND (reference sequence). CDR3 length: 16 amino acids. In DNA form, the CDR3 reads TGTGCCAGTAGTATAGATCTAGCGGGAGTAAGCGGGGAGCTGTTTTTT. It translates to CASSIDLAGVSGELFF.

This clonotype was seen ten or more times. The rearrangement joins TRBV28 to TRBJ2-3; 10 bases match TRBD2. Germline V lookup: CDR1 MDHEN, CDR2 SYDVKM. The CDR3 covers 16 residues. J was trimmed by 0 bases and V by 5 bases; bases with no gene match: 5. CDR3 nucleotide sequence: TGTGCCAGCAGTCTGGGACTAGCGCCCAGCACAGATACGCAGTATTTT. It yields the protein CASSLGLAPSTDTQYF.

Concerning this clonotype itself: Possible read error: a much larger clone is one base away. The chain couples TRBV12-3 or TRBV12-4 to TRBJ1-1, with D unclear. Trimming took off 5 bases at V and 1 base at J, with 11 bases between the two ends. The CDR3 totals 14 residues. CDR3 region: CASSESMPNTEAFF. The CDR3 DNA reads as TGTGCCAGCAGTGAGTCGATGCCGAACACTGAAGCTTTCTTT.

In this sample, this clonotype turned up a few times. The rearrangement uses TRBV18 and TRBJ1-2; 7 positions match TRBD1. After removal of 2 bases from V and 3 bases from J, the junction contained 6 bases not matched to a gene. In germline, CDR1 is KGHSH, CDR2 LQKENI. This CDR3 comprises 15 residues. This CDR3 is CASSPETGLHYGYTF. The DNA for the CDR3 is TGTGCCAGCTCACCAGAGACAGGGTTGCACTATGGCTACACCTTC.

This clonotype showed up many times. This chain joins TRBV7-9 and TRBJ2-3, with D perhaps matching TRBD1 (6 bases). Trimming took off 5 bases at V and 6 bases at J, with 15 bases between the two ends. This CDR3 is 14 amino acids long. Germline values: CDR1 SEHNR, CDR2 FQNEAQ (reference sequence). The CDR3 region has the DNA TGTGCCAGCAGCCAGACGCAGGGGTCTGATACGCAGTATTTT. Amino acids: CASSQTQGSDTQYF. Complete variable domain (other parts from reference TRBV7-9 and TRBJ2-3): DTGVSQNPRHKITKRGQNVTFRCDPISEHNRLYWYRQTLGQGPEFLTYFQNEAQLEKSRLLSDRFSAERPKGSFSTLEIQRTEQGDSAMYLCASSQTQGSDTQYFGPGTRLTVL.

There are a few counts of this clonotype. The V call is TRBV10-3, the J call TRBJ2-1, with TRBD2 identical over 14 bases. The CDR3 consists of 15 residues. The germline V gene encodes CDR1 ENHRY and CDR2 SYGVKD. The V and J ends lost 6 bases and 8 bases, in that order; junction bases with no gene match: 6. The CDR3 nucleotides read TGTGCCATCAGGGGGGGGACTAGCGGGAGCTATGAGCAGTTCTTC. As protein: CAIRGGTSGSYEQFF.

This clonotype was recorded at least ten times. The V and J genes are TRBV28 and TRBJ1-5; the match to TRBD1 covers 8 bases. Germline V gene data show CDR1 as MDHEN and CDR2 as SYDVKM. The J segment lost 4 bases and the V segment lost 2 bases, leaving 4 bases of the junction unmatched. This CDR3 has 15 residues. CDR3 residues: CASSLQGAWNQPQHF. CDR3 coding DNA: TGTGCCAGCAGTTTACAGGGGGCGTGGAATCAGCCCCAGCATTTT. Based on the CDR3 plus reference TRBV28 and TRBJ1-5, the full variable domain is DVKVTQSSRYLVKRTGEKVFLECVQDMDHENMFWYRQDPGLGLRLIYFSYDVKMKEKGDIPEGYSVSREKKERFSLILESASTNQTSMYLCASSLQGAWNQPQHFGDGTRLSIL.

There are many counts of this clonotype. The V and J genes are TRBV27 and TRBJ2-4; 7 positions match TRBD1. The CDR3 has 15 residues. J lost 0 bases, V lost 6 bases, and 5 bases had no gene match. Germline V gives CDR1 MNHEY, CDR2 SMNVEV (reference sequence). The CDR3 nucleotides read TGTGCCAGCAGCCCTAACAGGGGAGCCAAAAACATTCAGTACTTC. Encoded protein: CASSPNRGAKNIQYF.